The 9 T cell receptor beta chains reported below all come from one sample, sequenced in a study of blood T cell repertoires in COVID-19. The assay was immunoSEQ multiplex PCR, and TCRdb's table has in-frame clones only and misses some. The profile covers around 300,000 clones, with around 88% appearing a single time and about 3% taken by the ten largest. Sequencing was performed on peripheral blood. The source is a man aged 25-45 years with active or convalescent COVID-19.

The CDR3 here is CASSEEYGGNSPLHF. The CDR3 DNA reads TGTGCCAGCAGTGAAGAGTACGGGGGGAATTCACCCCTCCACTTT. The rearrangement links TRBV2 to TRBJ1-6, with a tentative D call TRBD1 (5 bases). The CDR3 loop spans 15 amino acids. Trimming stripped 1 base from V and 7 bases from J, with 11 bases between. Germline CDR1 SNHLY, CDR2 FYNNEI.

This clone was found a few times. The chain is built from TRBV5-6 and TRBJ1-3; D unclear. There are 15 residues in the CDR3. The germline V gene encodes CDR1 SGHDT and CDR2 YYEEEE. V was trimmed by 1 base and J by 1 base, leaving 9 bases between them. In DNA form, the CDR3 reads TGTGCCAGCAGCTTGTACCGGACTTCTGGAAACACCATATATTTT. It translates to CASSLYRTSGNTIYF.

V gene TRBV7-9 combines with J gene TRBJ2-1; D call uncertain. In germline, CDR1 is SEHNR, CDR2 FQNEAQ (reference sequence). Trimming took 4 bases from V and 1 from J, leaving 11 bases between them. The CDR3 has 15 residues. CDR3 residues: CASSSAGSSYNEQFF. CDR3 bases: TGTGCCAGCAGCTCTGCTGGCAGTTCCTACAATGAGCAGTTCTTC.

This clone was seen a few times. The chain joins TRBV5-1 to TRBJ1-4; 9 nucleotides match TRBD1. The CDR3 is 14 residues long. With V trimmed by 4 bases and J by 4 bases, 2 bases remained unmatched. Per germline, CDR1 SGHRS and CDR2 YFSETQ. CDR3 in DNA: TGCGCCAGCAGCCCGGACAGGGGTAATGAAAAACTGTTTTTT. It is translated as CASSPDRGNEKLFF.

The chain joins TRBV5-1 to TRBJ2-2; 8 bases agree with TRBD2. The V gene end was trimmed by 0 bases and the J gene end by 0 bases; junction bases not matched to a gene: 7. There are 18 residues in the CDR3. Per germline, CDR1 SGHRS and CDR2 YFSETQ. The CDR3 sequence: CASSLGLAMHANTGELFF. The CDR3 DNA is TGCGCCAGCAGCTTGGGACTAGCGATGCACGCGAACACCGGGGAGCTGTTTTTT.

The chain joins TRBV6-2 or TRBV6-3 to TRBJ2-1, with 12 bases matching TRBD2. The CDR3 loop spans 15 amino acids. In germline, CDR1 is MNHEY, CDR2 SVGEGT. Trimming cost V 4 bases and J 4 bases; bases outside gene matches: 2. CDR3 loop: CASSLLAGGYNEQFF. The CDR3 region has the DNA TGTGCCAGCAGTTTACTAGCGGGAGGATACAATGAGCAGTTCTTC.

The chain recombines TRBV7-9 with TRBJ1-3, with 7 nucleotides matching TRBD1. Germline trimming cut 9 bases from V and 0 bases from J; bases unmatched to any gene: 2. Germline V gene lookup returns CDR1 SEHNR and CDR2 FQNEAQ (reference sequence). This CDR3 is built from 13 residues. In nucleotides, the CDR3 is TGTGCCAGGACAGGGCTCTCTGGAAACACCATATATTTT. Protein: CARTGLSGNTIYF.

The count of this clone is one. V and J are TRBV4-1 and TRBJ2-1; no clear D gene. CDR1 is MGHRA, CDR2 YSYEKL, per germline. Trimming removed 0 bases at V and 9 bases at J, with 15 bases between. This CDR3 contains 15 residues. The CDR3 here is CASSQELLIRGEQFF. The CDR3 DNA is TGCGCCAGCAGCCAAGAGCTACTCATTCGCGGTGAGCAGTTCTTC.

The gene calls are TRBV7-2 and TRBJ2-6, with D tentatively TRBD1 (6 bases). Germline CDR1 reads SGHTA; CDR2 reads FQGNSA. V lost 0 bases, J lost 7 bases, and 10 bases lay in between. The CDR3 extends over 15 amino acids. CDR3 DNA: TGTGCCAGCAGCTTAGCAGGGGGTTCAGCCAACGTCCTGACTTTC. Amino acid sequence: CASSLAGGSANVLTF.